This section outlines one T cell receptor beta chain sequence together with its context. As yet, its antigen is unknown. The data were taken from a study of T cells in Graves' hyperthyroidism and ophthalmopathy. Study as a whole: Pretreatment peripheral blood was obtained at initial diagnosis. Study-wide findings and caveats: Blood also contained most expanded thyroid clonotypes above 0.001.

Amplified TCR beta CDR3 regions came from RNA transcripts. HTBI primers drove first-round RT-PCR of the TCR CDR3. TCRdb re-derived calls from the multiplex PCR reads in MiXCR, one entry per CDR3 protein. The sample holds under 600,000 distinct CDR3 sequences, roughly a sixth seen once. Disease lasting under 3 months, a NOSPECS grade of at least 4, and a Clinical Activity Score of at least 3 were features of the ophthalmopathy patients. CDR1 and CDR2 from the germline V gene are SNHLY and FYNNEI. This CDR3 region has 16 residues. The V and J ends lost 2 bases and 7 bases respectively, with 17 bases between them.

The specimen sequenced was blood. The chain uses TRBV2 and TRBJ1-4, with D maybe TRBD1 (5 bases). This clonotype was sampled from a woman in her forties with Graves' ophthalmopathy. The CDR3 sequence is CASSEYGGGGLEKLFF. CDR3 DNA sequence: TGTGCCAGCAGTGAATACGGCGGGGGTGGTCTTGAAAAACTGTTTTTT.